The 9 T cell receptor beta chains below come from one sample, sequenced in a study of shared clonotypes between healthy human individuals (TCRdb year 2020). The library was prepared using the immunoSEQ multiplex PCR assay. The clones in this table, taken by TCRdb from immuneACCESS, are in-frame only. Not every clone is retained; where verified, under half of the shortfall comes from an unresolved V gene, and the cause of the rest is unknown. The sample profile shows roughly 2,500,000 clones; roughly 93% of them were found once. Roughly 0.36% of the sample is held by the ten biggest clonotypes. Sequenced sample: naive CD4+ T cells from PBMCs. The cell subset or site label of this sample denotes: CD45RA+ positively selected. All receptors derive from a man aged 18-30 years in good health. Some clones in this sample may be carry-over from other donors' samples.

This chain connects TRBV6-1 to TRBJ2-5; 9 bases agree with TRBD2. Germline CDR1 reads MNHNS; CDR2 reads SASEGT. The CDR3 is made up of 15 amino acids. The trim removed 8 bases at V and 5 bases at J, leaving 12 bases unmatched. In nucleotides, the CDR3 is TGTGCCAGCCGGGCGTCAGGGACTAGCTGGGAGACCCAGTACTTC. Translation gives CASRASGTSWETQYF.

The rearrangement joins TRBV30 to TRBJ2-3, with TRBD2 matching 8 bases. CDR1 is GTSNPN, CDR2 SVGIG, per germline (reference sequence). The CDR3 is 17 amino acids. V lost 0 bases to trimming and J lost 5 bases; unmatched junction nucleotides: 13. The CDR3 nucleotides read TGTGCCTGGAGTGTATTTTGGCAGCGGGAGTCCAAAGATACGCAGTATTTT. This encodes CAWSVFWQRESKDTQYF.

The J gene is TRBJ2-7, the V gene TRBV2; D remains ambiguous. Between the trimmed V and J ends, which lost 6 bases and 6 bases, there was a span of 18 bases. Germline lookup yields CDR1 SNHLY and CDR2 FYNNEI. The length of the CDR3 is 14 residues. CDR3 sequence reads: CASSATGGVSEQYF. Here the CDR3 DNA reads TGTGCCAGCAGCGCTACGGGTGGGGTTAGCGAGCAGTACTTC.

CDR3 sequence (DNA): TGTGCCAGCAGTAAGACAGGAAGCACAGATACGCAGTATTTT. The encoded protein is CASSKTGSTDTQYF. J is TRBJ2-3 and V is TRBV16, with D maybe TRBD1 (6 bases). Trimming shortened V by 6 bases and J by 0 bases, and 10 bases separated the two germline ends. Per germline, CDR1 KGHSY and CDR2 FQNENV. CDR3 length: 14 residues.

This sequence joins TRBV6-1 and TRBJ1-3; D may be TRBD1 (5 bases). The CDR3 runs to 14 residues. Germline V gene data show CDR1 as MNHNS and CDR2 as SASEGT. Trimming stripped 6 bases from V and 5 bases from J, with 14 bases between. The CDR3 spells CASRATVPRNTIYF. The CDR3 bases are TGTGCCAGCAGAGCGACAGTACCTAGAAACACCATATATTTT.

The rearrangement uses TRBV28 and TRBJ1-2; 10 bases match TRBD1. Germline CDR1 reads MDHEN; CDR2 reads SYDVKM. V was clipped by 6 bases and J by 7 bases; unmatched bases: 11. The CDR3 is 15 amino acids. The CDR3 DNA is TGTGCCAGCAGAGCGACAGGGGGCATCTTCGGTGGCTACACCTTC. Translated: CASRATGGIFGGYTF.

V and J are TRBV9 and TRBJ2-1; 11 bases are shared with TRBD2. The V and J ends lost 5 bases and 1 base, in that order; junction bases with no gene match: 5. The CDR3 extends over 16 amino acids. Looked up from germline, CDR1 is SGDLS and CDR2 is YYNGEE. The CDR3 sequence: CASSILAGASYNEQFF. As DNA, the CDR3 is TGTGCCAGCAGTATACTAGCGGGAGCTTCCTACAATGAGCAGTTCTTC.

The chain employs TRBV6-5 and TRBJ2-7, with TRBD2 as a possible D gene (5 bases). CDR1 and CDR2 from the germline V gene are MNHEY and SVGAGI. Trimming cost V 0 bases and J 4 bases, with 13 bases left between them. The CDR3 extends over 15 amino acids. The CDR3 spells CASSYSRGSLYEQYF. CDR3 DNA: TGTGCCAGCAGTTACTCAAGAGGGAGCTTGTACGAGCAGTACTTC.

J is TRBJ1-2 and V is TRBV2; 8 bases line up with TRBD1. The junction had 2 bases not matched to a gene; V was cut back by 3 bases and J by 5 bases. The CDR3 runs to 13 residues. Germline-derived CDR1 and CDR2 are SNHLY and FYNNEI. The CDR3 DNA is TGTGCCAGCAGTGAGAACAGGGGGTATGGCTACACCTTC. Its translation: CASSENRGYGYTF. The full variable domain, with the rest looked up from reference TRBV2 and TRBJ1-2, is EPEVTQTPSHQVTQMGQEVILRCVPISNHLYFYWYRQILGQKVEFLVSFYNNEISEKSEIFDDQFSVERPDGSNFTLKIRSTKLEDSAMYFCASSENRGYGYTFGSGTRLTVV.